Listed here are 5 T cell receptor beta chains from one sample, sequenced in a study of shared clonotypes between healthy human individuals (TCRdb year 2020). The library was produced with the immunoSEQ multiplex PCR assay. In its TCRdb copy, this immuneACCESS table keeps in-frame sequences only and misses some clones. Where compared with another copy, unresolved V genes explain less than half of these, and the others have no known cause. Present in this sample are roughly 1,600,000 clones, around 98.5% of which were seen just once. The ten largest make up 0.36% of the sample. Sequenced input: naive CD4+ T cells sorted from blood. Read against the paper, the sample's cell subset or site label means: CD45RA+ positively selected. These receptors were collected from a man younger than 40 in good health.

CDR3 in DNA: TGTGCCAGCAGCTTAGGCCCCGGGGGATCTGGAAACACCATATATTTT. This codes for CASSLGPGGSGNTIYF. This chain links TRBV7-8 with TRBJ1-3, with TRBD1 as a possible D gene (5 bases). The length of the CDR3 is 16 residues. V gave up 1 base and J gave up 1 base, with 11 bases separating them. Germline lookup yields CDR1 SGHVS and CDR2 FQNEAQ.

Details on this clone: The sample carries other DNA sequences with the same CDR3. CDR3 nucleotides: TGTGCCTGGAGTGTACTCACCGGGGAGCTGTTTTTT. Translated: CAWSVLTGELFF. The chain combines TRBV30 with TRBJ2-2; D unclear. Germline V gene lookup returns CDR1 GTSNPN and CDR2 SVGIG (reference sequence). The germline V and J ends were trimmed by 0 bases and 4 bases, with 3 bases remaining between them. CDR3 size: 12 residues.

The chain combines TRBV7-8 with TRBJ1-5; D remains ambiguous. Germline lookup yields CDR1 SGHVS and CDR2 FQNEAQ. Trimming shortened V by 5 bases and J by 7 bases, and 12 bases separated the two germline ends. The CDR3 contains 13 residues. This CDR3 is CASSHLGRQPQHF. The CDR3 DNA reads TGTGCCAGCAGCCACCTCGGGCGGCAGCCCCAGCATTTT.

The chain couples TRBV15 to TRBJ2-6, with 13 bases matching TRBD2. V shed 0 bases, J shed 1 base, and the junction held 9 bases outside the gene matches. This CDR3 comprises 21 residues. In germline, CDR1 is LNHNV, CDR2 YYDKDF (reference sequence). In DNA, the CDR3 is TGTGCCACCAGCAGAGATCTCTCGCGACTAGCGGGAGGTTCTGGGGCCAACGTCCTGACTTTC. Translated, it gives CATSRDLSRLAGGSGANVLTF.

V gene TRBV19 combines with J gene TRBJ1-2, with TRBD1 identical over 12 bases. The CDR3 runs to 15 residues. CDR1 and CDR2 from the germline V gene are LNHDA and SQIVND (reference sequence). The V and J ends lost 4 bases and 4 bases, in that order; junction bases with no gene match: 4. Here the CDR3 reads CASSKGTGGSYGYTF. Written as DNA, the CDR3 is TGTGCCAGTAGTAAAGGGACAGGGGGCAGCTATGGCTACACCTTC.